Presented here are 9 T cell receptor beta chains from one specimen sequenced in a study of cytomegalovirus exposure and HLA in healthy donors. Primers included in the PCR were 60 Vbeta and 13 Jbeta primers. Sequenced by immunoSEQ multiplex PCR; TCRdb stores in-frame clones only, minus some. The sample records about 160,000 clones, over 75% being singletons. Source material: PBMCs. Receptors were obtained from a woman under 40 in good health and CMV-seronegative.

The rearrangement uses TRBV9 and TRBJ1-1; D is perhaps TRBD1 (6 bases). V lost 4 bases and J lost 5, with 18 bases in between. The germline CDR1 and CDR2 sequences are SGDLS and YYNGEE. The CDR3 covers 15 residues. CDR3 loop: CASSLGGGGGTEAFF. CDR3 DNA: TGTGCCAGCAGCTTAGGGGGGGGAGGAGGGACTGAAGCTTTCTTT.

V gene TRBV11-3 combines with J gene TRBJ2-7; 7 bases match TRBD2. V shed 5 bases, J shed 6 bases, and the junction held 7 bases outside the gene matches. The CDR3 consists of 13 residues. Germline V gives CDR1 SGHNT, CDR2 YENEEA. CDR3: CASSPMGGGEQYF. In nucleotides, the CDR3 is TGTGCCAGCAGCCCAATGGGGGGGGGCGAGCAGTACTTC.

The gene calls are TRBV5-1 and TRBJ2-3; 10 bases are shared with TRBD2. The CDR3 runs to 16 residues. V dropped 5 bases and J dropped 2; count of bases not matched to a gene: 8. Germline CDR1 is SGHRS and CDR2 is YFSETQ. CDR3 nucleotide sequence: TGCGCCAGCAGGGGAGGGACTAGCGTCACCACAGATACGCAGTATTTT. Translated: CASRGGTSVTTDTQYF.

This chain links TRBV7-6 with TRBJ2-1, with D maybe TRBD1 (6 bases). Germline V gene sequence: CDR1 SGHVS, CDR2 FNYEAQ. The V gene lost 1 base and the J gene lost 6 bases, with 16 bases spanning the gap. The CDR3 has 16 residues. CDR3 protein: CASSLVGQGPGNEQFF. Written as DNA, the CDR3 is TGTGCCAGCAGCTTAGTTGGCCAGGGGCCGGGCAATGAGCAGTTCTTC.

The chain uses TRBV18 and TRBJ2-7; 12 nucleotides line up with TRBD2. V trimming: 3 bases; J trimming: 3 bases; junction bases outside the gene matches: 0. Germline V lookup: CDR1 KGHSH, CDR2 LQKENI. This CDR3 comprises 14 residues. The CDR3 nucleotides read TGTGCCAGCTCACCGACTAGCGGGAGCTACGAGCAGTACTTC. This codes for CASSPTSGSYEQYF.

This clone showed up just once. The rearrangement links TRBV29-1 to TRBJ1-4, with 9 bases lining up with TRBD1. The germline CDR1 and CDR2 sequences are SQVTM and ANQGSEA. Losses at the gene ends were 7 bases for V and 4 bases for J; bases not matched to a gene: 4. CDR3 length: 13 residues. In DNA form, the CDR3 reads TGCAGCGCCTGGACAGGGGTTAATGAAAAACTGTTTTTT. The encoded protein is CSAWTGVNEKLFF.

This chain joins TRBV6-1 and TRBJ1-2, with D uncertain. The germline gives CDR1 MNHNS, CDR2 SASEGT. CDR3 length equals 13 residues. Trimming removed 8 bases from V and 2 bases from J, with 12 bases in between. CDR3 bases: TGTGCCAGCGGGAGGGCTCCAAACTATGGCTACACCTTC. This gives the protein CASGRAPNYGYTF.

This clone was found once. The chain has TRBV7-3 and TRBJ2-2, with D uncertain. Germline V CDR1 and CDR2: SGHTA, FQGTGA. V lost 3 bases and J lost 2, with 7 bases in between. The CDR3 is made up of 14 amino acids. The DNA for the CDR3 is TGTGCCAGCAGCTTGCGCGGCAACACCGGGGAGCTGTTTTTT. It codes for CASSLRGNTGELFF.

The chain carries TRBV6-6 and TRBJ2-3, with a weak D call TRBD2 (6 bases). This CDR3 region has 14 residues. CDR1 is MNHNY and CDR2 is SVGAGI in the germline V gene (reference sequence). The V gene lost 1 base and the J gene lost 3 bases, with 8 bases spanning the gap. The CDR3 DNA sequence: TGTGCCAGCAGTTACTTGGGAGGTACAGATACGCAGTATTTT. Protein sequence: CASSYLGGTDTQYF.